The 7 T cell receptor beta chains below come from one sample, sequenced in a study of blood T cell repertoires in COVID-19. The method was immunoSEQ multiplex PCR; TCRdb's version includes in-frame clones alone and lacks a portion of them. The table shows roughly 500,000 clones, with 88% occurring only once. Sequencing was carried out using PBMCs or T cells enriched from blood (not recorded which). The receptors shown here come from a middle-aged woman who had recovered from COVID-19.

V usage is TRBV10-3 and J usage is TRBJ1-2; D perhaps matches TRBD1 (6 bases). The V and J ends lost 5 bases and 6 bases respectively, with 16 bases between them. The CDR3 length is 14 residues. Germline CDR1 and CDR2: ENHRY and SYGVKD. CDR3 protein: CAISQSAGADGYTF. In DNA, the CDR3 is TGTGCCATCAGTCAATCAGCGGGGGCCGATGGCTACACCTTC.

The chain uses TRBV5-1 and TRBJ2-1; 11 bases are shared with TRBD2. The trim removed 2 bases at V and 0 bases at J, leaving 10 bases unmatched. The CDR3 consists of 19 residues. Germline CDR1 SGHRS, CDR2 YFSETQ. The chain's CDR3 is CASSLPGLAEGSSYNEQFF. The CDR3, as DNA: TGCGCCAGCAGCTTACCGGGACTAGCGGAAGGGAGCTCCTACAATGAGCAGTTCTTC.

This chain links TRBV4-3 with TRBJ2-1; D uncertain. CDR3 length equals 14 residues. V was cut by 0 bases and J by 9 bases, with 12 bases left in between. Germline assignment: CDR1 LGHNA and CDR2 YSLEER. CDR3 DNA sequence: TGCGCCAGCAGCCAAGACTGGAGTGTGGGTGAGCAGTTCTTC. Translating gives CASSQDWSVGEQFF.

The chain recombines TRBV2 with TRBJ1-2; 9 nucleotides match TRBD1. V lost 7 bases to trimming and J lost 10 bases; unmatched junction nucleotides: 13. CDR1 is SNHLY, CDR2 FYNNEI, per germline. The CDR3 has 14 residues. As DNA, the CDR3 is TGTGCCAGCATCGGTAGGGGACAGGGACGAGCCTACACCTTC. Amino acid sequence: CASIGRGQGRAYTF.

The J gene is TRBJ2-7, the V gene TRBV28, with a possible D match to TRBD2 (6 bases). Trimming took 9 bases from V and 0 from J, leaving 12 bases between them. This CDR3 has 13 residues. From germline, CDR1 is MDHEN and CDR2 SYDVKM. CDR3 DNA sequence: TGTGCCAGTCAACCGGGGGTCTCCTACGAGCAGTACTTC. Its translation: CASQPGVSYEQYF.

The chain couples TRBV18 to TRBJ2-1, with TRBD2 matching 8 bases. Germline V lookup: CDR1 KGHSH, CDR2 LQKENI. Unmatched junction bases numbered 7, after V lost 3 bases and J lost 0 bases. This CDR3 comprises 17 residues. The DNA for the CDR3 is TGTGCCAGCTCACCGCGCGGGAGGACCCTCTCCTACAATGAGCAGTTCTTC. It encodes CASSPRGRTLSYNEQFF.

The J gene is TRBJ1-6, the V gene TRBV10-1; D remains unclear. Germline loops: CDR1 WNHNN, CDR2 SYGVQD (reference sequence). The CDR3 runs 14 residues. V lost 7 bases, J lost 5 bases, and 12 bases lay in between. The CDR3 sequence is CASTKDGNNSPLHF. CDR3 DNA: TGCGCCAGCACCAAGGACGGGAATAATTCACCCCTCCACTTT.